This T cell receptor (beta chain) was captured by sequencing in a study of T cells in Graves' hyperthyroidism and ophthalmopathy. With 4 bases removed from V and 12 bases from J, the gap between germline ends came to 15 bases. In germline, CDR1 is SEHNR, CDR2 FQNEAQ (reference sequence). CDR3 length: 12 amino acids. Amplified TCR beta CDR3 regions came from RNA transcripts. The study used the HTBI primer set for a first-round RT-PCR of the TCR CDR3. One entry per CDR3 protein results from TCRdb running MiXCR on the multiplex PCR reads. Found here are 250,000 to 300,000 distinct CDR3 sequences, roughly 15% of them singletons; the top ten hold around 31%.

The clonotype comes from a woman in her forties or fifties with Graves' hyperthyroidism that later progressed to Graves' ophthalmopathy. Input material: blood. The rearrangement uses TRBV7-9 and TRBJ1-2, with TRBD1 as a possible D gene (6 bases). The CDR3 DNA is TGTGCCAGCAGCTCGGGACATCCAGGGGACACCTTC. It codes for CASSSGHPGDTF.